Below are 4 T cell receptor beta chains sequenced from a single sample in a study of T cell repertoires in cytomegalovirus infection. MiXCR, run by TCRdb on the reads, gives a single entry per CDR3 protein. The sample lists roughly 150,000 distinct CDR3 sequences, around 22% seen once, with roughly 9.8% in the top ten. Sequencing was performed on PBMCs. Receptors were obtained from a human donor in good health (CMV status not recorded). Some clones in this sample may be carry-over from other donors' samples.

This clonotype was seen at least ten times. V and J are TRBV7-6 and TRBJ1-1; D ambiguous. V gave up 2 bases and J gave up 1 base, with 5 bases separating them. CDR3 size: 13 residues. Germline loops: CDR1 SGHVS, CDR2 FNYEAQ. CDR3 residues: CASSLSENTEAFF. DNA of the CDR3: TGTGCCAGCAGCTTATCCGAGAACACTGAAGCTTTCTTT.

This clonotype was picked up many times. CDR3 nucleotides: TGTGCCATCAGCCGCGGCGGGGAGCGACAAGATACGCAGTATTTT. This encodes CAISRGGERQDTQYF. This chain links TRBV10-3 with TRBJ2-3; D is possibly TRBD2 (6 bases). This CDR3 comprises 15 residues. Germline lookup yields CDR1 ENHRY and CDR2 SYGVKD. Trimming removed 6 bases at V and 5 bases at J, with 18 bases between.

This clonotype was detected many times. The chain links TRBV7-2 to TRBJ2-3; TRBD2 agrees at 7 bases. Germline CDR1 reads SGHTA; CDR2 reads FQGNSA. CDR3 length equals 13 residues. J gave up 4 bases and V 5 bases, and 3 bases lay outside the gene matches. The CDR3 bases are TGTGCCAGCAGCCGCGGGGGATCAGATACGCAGTATTTT. Its translation: CASSRGGSDTQYF.

V usage is TRBV20-1 and J usage is TRBJ2-3; TRBD1 agrees at 9 bases. Germline CDR1 is DFQATT and CDR2 is SNEGSKA (reference sequence). The V gene end was trimmed by 3 bases and the J gene end by 5 bases; junction bases not matched to a gene: 12. CDR3 length: 16 amino acids. CDR3 region: CSARKMEQGAGDTQYF. The CDR3 nucleotides are TGCAGTGCTAGGAAGATGGAACAGGGGGCTGGAGATACGCAGTATTTT.